This T cell receptor (beta chain) was sequenced for a study of blood T cells in healthy people across ages. The study, taken as a whole, reports: Leaving the PBMCs unsorted stopped any conclusive comparison of naive versus antigen-experienced cells. Higher diversity, along with more naive CD4+ cells, distinguished long-lived donors from aged donors.

This clonotype was counted at least ten times. Its antigen is still unknown. Then a second PCR, running about 6 to 12 cycles, was carried out with a sample-barcoded 5' primer and a J-beta primer mix. TCRdb reanalysed the 5' RACE reads using MiXCR and keeps one entry per CDR3 protein. The data show 1.5 million to 2 million distinct CDR3 sequences, about 30% seen once. The CDR3 length is 13 residues. The germline V gene has CDR1 DFQATT and CDR2 SNEGSKA (reference sequence). Trimming pared 1 base from V and 1 base from J, leaving 7 bases between. The chain combines TRBV20-1 with TRBJ2-5, with D maybe TRBD2 (6 bases). The TCR originated in a woman between 25 and 40 years old in good health. Sequencing input: blood. The CDR3: CSARGTTQETQYF. The CDR3 DNA reads as TGCAGTGCTAGAGGGACTACCCAAGAGACCCAGTACTTC.